This TCR beta chain is drawn from a study of T-cell memory formation after mild COVID-19. The table lists this clonotype with many counts. Its antigen is currently unknown. 5'RACE primed at constant segments yielded TCR alpha and TCR beta cDNA libraries bearing sample barcodes and UMIs. Via MiXCR, TCRdb re-called the 5' RACE reads, giving one row per CDR3 protein. The repertoire consists of about 410,000 distinct CDR3 sequences, with about 20% occurring once and the leading ten covering 20% to 25%. Germline V gene sequence: CDR1 SGHVS, CDR2 FNYEAQ. This CDR3 is 14 amino acids long. Between the trimmed V and J ends, which lost 1 base and 4 bases, there was a span of 9 bases. Study-level results: Whereas later expanders leaned CD4+, clones contracting day 15 to 85 showed a balanced CD4/CD8 makeup.

The rearrangement joins TRBV7-6 to TRBJ2-3; no firm D call. Specimen: PBMCs or a T cell subset sorted from them (not recorded which). This TCR came from a man aged 18 to 35 who had mild COVID-19 (a few samples of this study predate the infection). Cell type and time point are not known. DNA for the CDR3: TGTGCCAGCAGCTTAGACGCGACGGCAGATACGCAGTATTTT. The encoded protein is CASSLDATADTQYF.